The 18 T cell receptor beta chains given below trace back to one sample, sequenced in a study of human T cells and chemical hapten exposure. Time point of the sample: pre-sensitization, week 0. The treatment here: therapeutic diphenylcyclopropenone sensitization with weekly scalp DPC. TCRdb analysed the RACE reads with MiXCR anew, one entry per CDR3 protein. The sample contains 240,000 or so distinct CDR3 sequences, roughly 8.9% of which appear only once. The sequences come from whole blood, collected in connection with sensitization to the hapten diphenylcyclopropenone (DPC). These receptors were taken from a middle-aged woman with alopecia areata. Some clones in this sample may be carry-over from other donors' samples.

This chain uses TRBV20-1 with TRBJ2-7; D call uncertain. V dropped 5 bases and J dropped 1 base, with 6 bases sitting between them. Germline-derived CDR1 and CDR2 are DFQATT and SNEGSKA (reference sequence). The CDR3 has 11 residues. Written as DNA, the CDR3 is TGCAGTGCTTGGCAGTCCTACGAGCAGTACTTC. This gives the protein CSAWQSYEQYF.

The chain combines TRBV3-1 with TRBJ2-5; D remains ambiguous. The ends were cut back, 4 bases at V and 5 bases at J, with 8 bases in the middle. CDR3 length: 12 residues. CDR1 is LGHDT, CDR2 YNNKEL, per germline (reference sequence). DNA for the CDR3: TGTGCCAGCAGCCGTCAACGGGAGACCCAGTACTTC. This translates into CASSRQRETQYF.

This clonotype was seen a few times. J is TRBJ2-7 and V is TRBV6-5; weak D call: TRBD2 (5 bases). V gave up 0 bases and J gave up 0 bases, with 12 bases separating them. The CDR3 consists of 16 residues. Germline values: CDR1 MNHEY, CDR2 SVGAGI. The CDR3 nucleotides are TGTGCCAGCAGTTACTCAACCCCGGGGTTCTCCTACGAGCAGTACTTC. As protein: CASSYSTPGFSYEQYF.

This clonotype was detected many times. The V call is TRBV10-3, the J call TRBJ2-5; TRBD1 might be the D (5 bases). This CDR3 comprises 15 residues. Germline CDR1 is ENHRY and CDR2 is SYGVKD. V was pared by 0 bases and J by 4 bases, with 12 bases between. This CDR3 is CAISESMTVPETQYF. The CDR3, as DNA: TGTGCCATCAGTGAGTCGATGACAGTTCCAGAGACCCAGTACTTC.

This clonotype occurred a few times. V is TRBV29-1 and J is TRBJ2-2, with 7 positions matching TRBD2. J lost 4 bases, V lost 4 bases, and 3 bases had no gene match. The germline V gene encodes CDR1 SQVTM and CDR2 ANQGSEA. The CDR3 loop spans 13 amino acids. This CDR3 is CSVGGGLTGELFF. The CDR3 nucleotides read TGCAGCGTTGGGGGAGGGCTCACCGGGGAGCTGTTTTTT.

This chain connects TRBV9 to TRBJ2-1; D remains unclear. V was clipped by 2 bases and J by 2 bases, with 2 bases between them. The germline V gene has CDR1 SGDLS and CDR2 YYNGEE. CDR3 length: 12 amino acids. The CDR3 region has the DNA TGTGCCAGCAGCGTTACCTACAATGAGCAGTTCTTC. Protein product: CASSVTYNEQFF.

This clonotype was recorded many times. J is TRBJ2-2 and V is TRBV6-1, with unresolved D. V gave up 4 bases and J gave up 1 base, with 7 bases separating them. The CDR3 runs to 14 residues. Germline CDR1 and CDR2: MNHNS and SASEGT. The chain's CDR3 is CASSATRNTGELFF. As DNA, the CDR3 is TGTGCCAGCAGTGCTACGAGGAACACCGGGGAGCTGTTTTTT.

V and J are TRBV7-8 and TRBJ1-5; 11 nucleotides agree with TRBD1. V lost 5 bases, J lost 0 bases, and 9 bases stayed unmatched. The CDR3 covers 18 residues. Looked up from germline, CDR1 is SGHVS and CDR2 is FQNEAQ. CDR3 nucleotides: TGTGCCAGCAGCCTCCTAGGGACAGGGGGTGGTAGCAATCAGCCCCAGCATTTT. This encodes CASSLLGTGGGSNQPQHF.

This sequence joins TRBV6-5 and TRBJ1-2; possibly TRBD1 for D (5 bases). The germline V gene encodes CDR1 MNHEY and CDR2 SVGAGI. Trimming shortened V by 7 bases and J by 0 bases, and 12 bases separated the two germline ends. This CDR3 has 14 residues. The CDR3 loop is CASTNRLTNYGYTF. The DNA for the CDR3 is TGTGCCAGCACGAACAGGTTGACTAACTATGGCTACACCTTC.

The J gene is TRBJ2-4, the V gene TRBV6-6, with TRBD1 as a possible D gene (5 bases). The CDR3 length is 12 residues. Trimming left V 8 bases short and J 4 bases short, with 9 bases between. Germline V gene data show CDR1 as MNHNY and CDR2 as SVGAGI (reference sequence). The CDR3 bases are TGTGCCAGCGGGCAGGGTAAAAACATTCAGTACTTC. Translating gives CASGQGKNIQYF.

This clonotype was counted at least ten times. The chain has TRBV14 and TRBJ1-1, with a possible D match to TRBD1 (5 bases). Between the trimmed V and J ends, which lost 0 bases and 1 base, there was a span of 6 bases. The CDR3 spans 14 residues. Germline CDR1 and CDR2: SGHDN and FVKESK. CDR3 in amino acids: CASSQEGQNTEAFF. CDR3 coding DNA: TGTGCCAGCAGCCAAGAGGGGCAGAACACTGAAGCTTTCTTT.

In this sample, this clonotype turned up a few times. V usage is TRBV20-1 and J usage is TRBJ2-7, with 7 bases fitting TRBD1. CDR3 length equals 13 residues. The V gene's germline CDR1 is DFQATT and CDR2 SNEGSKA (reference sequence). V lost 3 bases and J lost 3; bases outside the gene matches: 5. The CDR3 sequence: CSASKTGLYEQYF. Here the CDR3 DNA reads TGCAGTGCTAGCAAGACAGGGCTCTACGAGCAGTACTTC.

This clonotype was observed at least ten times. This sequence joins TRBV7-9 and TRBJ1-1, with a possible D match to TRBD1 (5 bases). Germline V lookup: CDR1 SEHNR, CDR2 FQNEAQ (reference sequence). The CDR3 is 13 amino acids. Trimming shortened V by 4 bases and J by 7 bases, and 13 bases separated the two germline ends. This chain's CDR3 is CASSSGTDDEAFF. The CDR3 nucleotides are TGTGCCAGCAGCTCTGGGACGGACGATGAAGCTTTCTTT. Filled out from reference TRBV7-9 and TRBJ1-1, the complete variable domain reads DTGVSQNPRHKITKRGQNVTFRCDPISEHNRLYWYRQTLGQGPEFLTYFQNEAQLEKSRLLSDRFSAERPKGSFSTLEIQRTEQGDSAMYLCASSSGTDDEAFFGQGTRLTVV.

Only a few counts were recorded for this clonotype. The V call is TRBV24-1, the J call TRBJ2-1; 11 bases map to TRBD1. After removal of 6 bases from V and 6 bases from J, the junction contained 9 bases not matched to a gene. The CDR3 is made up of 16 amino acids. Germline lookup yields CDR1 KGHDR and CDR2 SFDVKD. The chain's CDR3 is CATSPAGQGAFNEQFF. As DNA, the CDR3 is TGTGCCACCAGTCCCGCCGGACAGGGGGCTTTCAATGAGCAGTTCTTC.

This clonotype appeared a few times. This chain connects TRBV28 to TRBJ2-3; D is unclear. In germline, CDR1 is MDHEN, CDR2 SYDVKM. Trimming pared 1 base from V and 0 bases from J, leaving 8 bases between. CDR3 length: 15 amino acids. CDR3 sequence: CASSLLGVSTDTQYF. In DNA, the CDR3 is TGTGCCAGCAGTTTATTGGGTGTGAGCACAGATACGCAGTATTTT.

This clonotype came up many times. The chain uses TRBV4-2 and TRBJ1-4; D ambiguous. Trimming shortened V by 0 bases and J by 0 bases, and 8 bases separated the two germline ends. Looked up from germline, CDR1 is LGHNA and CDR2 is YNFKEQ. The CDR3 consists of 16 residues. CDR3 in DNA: TGTGCCAGCAGCCAAGATCCGGCAGCAACTAATGAAAAACTGTTTTTT. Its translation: CASSQDPAATNEKLFF.

DNA of the CDR3: TGTGCCTGGAGTGCCCCCGTCTACAATGAGCAGTTCTTC. Amino acids: CAWSAPVYNEQFF. This chain uses TRBV30 with TRBJ2-1; D gene ambiguous. This CDR3 is 13 amino acids long. Germline assignment: CDR1 GTSNPN and CDR2 SVGIG (reference sequence). Between the trimmed V and J ends, which lost 1 base and 3 bases, there was a span of 7 bases.

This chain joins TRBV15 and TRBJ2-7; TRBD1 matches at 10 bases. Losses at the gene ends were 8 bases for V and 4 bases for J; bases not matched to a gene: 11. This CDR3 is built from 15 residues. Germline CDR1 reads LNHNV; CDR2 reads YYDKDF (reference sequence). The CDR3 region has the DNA TGTGCCACCGGGTACGAGAGGACAGGGGGTTACGAGCAGTACTTC. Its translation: CATGYERTGGYEQYF. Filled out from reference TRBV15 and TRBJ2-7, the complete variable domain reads DAMVIQNPRYQVTQFGKPVTLSCSQTLNHNVMYWYQQKSSQAPKLLFHYYDKDFNNEADTPDNFQSRRPNTSFCFLDIRSPGLGDTAMYLCATGYERTGGYEQYFGPGTRLTVT.